The next 16 T cell receptor beta chains were all read from a single sample in a study of shared clonotypes between healthy human individuals. Clones were sequenced by immunoSEQ multiplex PCR, and TCRdb holds only the in-frame ones, with some missing. The sample shows some 1 million clones, roughly 80% of them seen only once. The specimen sequenced was memory CD4+ T cells sorted from blood. Noted subset: CD45RA-negative fraction. These receptors all stem from a man aged 18-30 years in good health.

This clone was observed a handful of times. The chain couples TRBV10-3 to TRBJ1-2, with D perhaps TRBD1 (5 bases). The V gene lost 8 bases and the J gene lost 4 bases, with 11 bases spanning the gap. This CDR3 comprises 12 residues. CDR1 and CDR2 (germline): ENHRY, SYGVKD. The DNA of the CDR3 is TGTGCCATCGGAGAGGGGTCCTATGGCTACACCTTC. Protein product: CAIGEGSYGYTF.

This clone turned up a few times. The chain recombines TRBV7-2 with TRBJ1-3; D is unresolved. CDR1 and CDR2 (germline): SGHTA, FQGNSA. The CDR3 runs 17 residues. V was pared by 1 base and J by 0 bases, with 13 bases between. As DNA, the CDR3 is TGTGCCAGCAGCTTAGAAGGTTTCAGACTCTCTGGAAACACCATATATTTT. Translated: CASSLEGFRLSGNTIYF.

CDR3 sequence: CASRSRDRNSPLHF. CDR3 nucleotide sequence: TGTGCCAGCAGGAGCCGGGACAGGAATTCACCCCTCCACTTT. V is TRBV27 and J is TRBJ1-6; 8 bases agree with TRBD1. This CDR3 is 14 amino acids long. Germline trimming cut 6 bases from V and 7 bases from J; bases unmatched to any gene: 5. CDR1 MNHEY and CDR2 SMNVEV come from the germline V gene (reference sequence).

This clone appeared once. The CDR3: CAWAAKGVKTQYF. CDR3 in DNA: TGTGCCTGGGCGGCAAAGGGAGTGAAGACCCAGTACTTC. The chain combines TRBV30 with TRBJ2-5; maybe TRBD2 (5 bases). Germline V lookup: CDR1 GTSNPN, CDR2 SVGIG (reference sequence). The CDR3 length is 13 residues. Trimming took off 5 bases at V and 6 bases at J, with 16 bases between the two ends.

To note about this clone: The same CDR3 is also encoded by other DNA sequences in this sample. The V and J genes are TRBV5-1 and TRBJ1-3; D might be TRBD1 (5 bases). CDR1 is SGHRS, CDR2 YFSETQ, per germline. The V end lost 3 bases, the J end lost 3 bases, and 10 bases lay between the germline ends. This CDR3 has 14 residues. The CDR3 sequence is CASSSGTGGNTIYF. CDR3 coding DNA: TGCGCCAGCAGCTCGGGGACCGGTGGAAACACCATATATTTT.

The rearrangement joins TRBV7-9 to TRBJ1-3; TRBD1 agrees at 8 bases. Germline V gene lookup returns CDR1 SEHNR and CDR2 FQNEAQ (reference sequence). With 5 bases clipped from V and 0 bases from J, the junction kept 6 bases outside the gene matches. The CDR3 is made up of 16 amino acids. Here the CDR3 reads CASSRGTGNSGNTIYF. As DNA, the CDR3 is TGTGCCAGCAGCCGAGGGACAGGCAACTCTGGAAACACCATATATTTT.

This clone was seen a single time. V gene TRBV7-2 combines with J gene TRBJ2-5; D is ambiguous. Germline CDR1 reads SGHTA; CDR2 reads FQGNSA. This CDR3 spans 13 amino acids. V dropped 5 bases and J dropped 2 bases, with 9 bases sitting between them. The CDR3 nucleotides read TGTGCCAGCAGCCCAGAGATACAAGAGACCCAGTACTTC. Translation gives CASSPEIQETQYF. Full variable domain (missing parts from reference TRBV7-2 and TRBJ2-5): GAGVSQSPSNKVTEKGKDVELRCDPISGHTALYWYRQSLGQGLEFLIYFQGNSAPDKSGLPSDRFSAERTGGSVSTLTIQRTQQEDSAVYLCASSPEIQETQYFGPGTRLLVL.

In nucleotides, the CDR3 is TGTGCCAGCACGGGACAAAACTACAATGAGCAGTTCTTC. Encoded protein: CASTGQNYNEQFF. The V call is TRBV25-1, the J call TRBJ2-1; D may be TRBD1 (6 bases). CDR1 MGHDK and CDR2 SYGVNS come from the germline V gene. Trimming pared 7 bases from V and 3 bases from J, leaving 10 bases between. This CDR3 has 13 amino acids.

V and J are TRBV7-9 and TRBJ1-3; D not resolved. V lost 11 bases, J lost 0 bases, and 11 bases lay in between. The CDR3 has 13 residues. Germline CDR1 reads SEHNR; CDR2 reads FQNEAQ (reference sequence). Here the CDR3 reads CAGPDTSGNTIYF. For the CDR3, the DNA is TGTGCCGGGCCCGATACCTCTGGAAACACCATATATTTT.

The chain couples TRBV12-1 to TRBJ2-4; the D call of TRBD1 is as the table states it, not checked on the DNA. TRBV12-1 is reported as a pseudogene. This CDR3 region has 18 residues. The chain's CDR3 is CASSFGGRGGQGKNIQYF. CDR3 bases: TGTGCCAGCAGCTTTGGAGGCCGAGGGGGCCAGGGCAAAAACATTCAGTACTTC.

This clone was recorded once. V gene TRBV6-5 combines with J gene TRBJ2-7; 9 nucleotides match TRBD1. Trimming took 4 bases from V and 4 from J; bases not matched to a gene: 5. The CDR3 spans 14 residues. Germline values: CDR1 MNHEY, CDR2 SVGAGI. CDR3 amino acids: CASSFGTGFYEQYF. Here the CDR3 DNA reads TGTGCCAGCAGTTTCGGGACAGGGTTTTACGAGCAGTACTTC.

The genes are TRBV19 and TRBJ2-6; 7 nucleotides match TRBD2. Trimming removed 9 bases from V and 0 bases from J; junction bases left unmatched: 8. The germline gives CDR1 LNHDA, CDR2 SQIVND (reference sequence). CDR3 length equals 16 residues. CDR3 nucleotides: TGTGCCAGCGGACGGGAGGAAGGCTCTGGGGCCAACGTCCTGACTTTC. It yields the protein CASGREEGSGANVLTF.

A note on this clone: The sample carries other DNA sequences with the same CDR3. The rearrangement uses TRBV7-9 and TRBJ1-4; D remains unclear. V dropped 2 bases and J dropped 8 bases, with 3 bases sitting between them. The CDR3 spans 11 residues. The V gene's germline CDR1 is SEHNR and CDR2 FQNEAQ (reference sequence). CDR3 sequence (DNA): TGTGCCAGCAGCTTAACCGAAAAACTGTTTTTT. Translation gives CASSLTEKLFF.

About this clone itself: Relative to the germline gene, one junction end is altered; a read error may explain this. V usage is TRBV2 and J usage is TRBJ2-4; 15 positions agree with TRBD2. The CDR3 sequence is 14 residues long. Germline assignment: CDR1 SNHLY and CDR2 FYNNEI. The CDR3 region is CASSSGLAGGWLDF. In nucleotides, the CDR3 is TGTGCCAGCAGCTCCGGACTAGCGGGAGGGTGGCTAGACTTC. Variable domain in full (rest from reference TRBV2 and TRBJ2-4): EPEVTQTPSHQVTQMGQEVILRCVPISNHLYFYWYRQILGQKVEFLVSFYNNEISEKSEIFDDQFSVERPDGSNFTLKIRSTKLEDSAMYFCASSSGLAGGWLDFGAGTRLSVL.

This chain connects TRBV12-5 to TRBJ2-1, with a tentative D call TRBD2 (6 bases). The CDR3 consists of 14 residues. V lost 7 bases, J lost 1 base, and 11 bases lay in between. CDR1 is LGHNT, CDR2 FRNRAP, per germline. The CDR3 region is CASAGGLSYNEQFF. The CDR3 DNA sequence: TGTGCTAGTGCCGGGGGACTTTCCTACAATGAGCAGTTCTTC.

This clone was detected only once. The chain carries TRBV5-6 and TRBJ2-7; D gene unclear. Trimming stripped 2 bases from V and 4 bases from J, with 4 bases between. Germline V gives CDR1 SGHDT, CDR2 YYEEEE. There are 11 residues in the CDR3. The CDR3 region is CASSFGYEQYF. CDR3 DNA: TGTGCCAGCAGCTTCGGGTACGAGCAGTACTTC. The entire variable domain, with the rest obtained from reference TRBV5-6 and TRBJ2-7, is as follows: DAGVTQSPTHLIKTRGQQVTLRCSPKSGHDTVSWYQQALGQGPQFIFQYYEEEERQRGNFPDRFSGHQFPNYSSELNVNALLLGDSALYLCASSFGYEQYFGPGTRLTVT.